Shown below are 15 T cell receptor beta chains from a single sample sequenced in a study. TCRdb reanalysed the 5' RACE reads using MiXCR and keeps one entry per CDR3 protein. Its listing shows 82 distinct CDR3 sequences. The sample consisted of memory CD4+ T cells sorted from a lymph node. The sample's subset: memory CD4+ T cells, CD4+CD45RO+CD25-. The receptors shown here come from a female donor with breast cancer.

About this clonotype itself: This beta chain is an unintended read in a library built for alpha chains; its size means little. The chain combines TRBV10-1 with TRBJ1-1, with TRBD1 as a possible D gene (5 bases). In germline, CDR1 is WNHNN, CDR2 SYGVQD (reference sequence). The CDR3 spans 15 residues. V lost 5 bases, J lost 5 bases, and 18 bases lay in between. The CDR3 nucleotides read TGCGCCAGCAGTACGGCCCGATACGGGGGGACTGAAGCTTTCTTT. As protein: CASSTARYGGTEAFF.

As concerns this clonotype: One end of the junction varies from germline; a read error may be responsible. A library prepared for alpha chains yielded this beta chain as an off-target read; its size is of little meaning. The chain links TRBV10-2 to TRBJ2-1, with 8 bases fitting TRBD2. This CDR3 comprises 15 residues. Germline CDR1 and CDR2: WSHSY and SAAADI. The CDR3 DNA sequence: TGCGCCAGCAGGGGTACTAGCGGTGGGTACAATGAGCAGTCCTTC. As protein: CASRGTSGGYNEQSF.

Turning to this clonotype: Since the library was made to target alpha chains, this beta chain is a stray read and its abundance is not meaningful. The chain carries TRBV12-3 or TRBV12-4 and TRBJ1-2; TRBD1 matches at 8 bases. The J segment lost 1 base and the V segment lost 6 bases, leaving 7 bases of the junction unmatched. The CDR3 is 15 amino acids. Here the CDR3 reads CASSPRQGLNYGYTF. The CDR3 region has the DNA TGTGCCAGCAGCCCTAGACAGGGGCTTAACTATGGCTACACCTTC.

In regard to this clonotype: Within a library made for alpha chains, this beta chain is off target, and its count is uninformative. The genes are TRBV12-3 or TRBV12-4 and TRBJ1-2; D unresolved. There are 12 residues in the CDR3. Trimming removed 6 bases at V and 8 bases at J, with 13 bases between. CDR3 sequence (DNA): TGTGCCAGCAGCCGACTAGGACGGGGCTACACCTTC. This encodes CASSRLGRGYTF.

In regard to this clonotype: Within a library made for alpha chains, this beta chain is off target, and its count is uninformative. The chain links TRBV12-3 or TRBV12-4 to TRBJ1-2, with 7 bases fitting TRBD1. The CDR3 loop spans 13 amino acids. J lost 3 bases, V lost 6 bases, and 4 bases had no gene match. The CDR3 is CASRGQRHYGYTF. The CDR3 DNA is TGTGCCAGCAGGGGACAGAGGCACTATGGCTACACCTTC.

In the case of this clonotype: This beta chain represents an off-target read in a library built for alpha chains; its size is of limited meaning. CDR3 in DNA: TGCAGCGCCGTTGGAGACAGAGGCTCCTACGAGCAGTACTTC. Amino acids: CSAVGDRGSYEQYF. The rearrangement joins TRBV29-1 to TRBJ2-7, with a tentative D call TRBD1 (5 bases). The V gene's germline CDR1 is SQVTM and CDR2 ANQGSEA. The CDR3 is 14 residues long. The V end lost 7 bases, the J end lost 0 bases, and 16 bases lay between the germline ends.

About this clonotype: The library was designed around alpha chains, so this beta chain is a stray read whose abundance carries little weight. The chain is built from TRBV12-3 or TRBV12-4 and TRBJ1-2, with 8 positions matching TRBD1. The CDR3 extends over 13 amino acids. Unmatched junction bases numbered 7, after V lost 5 bases and J lost 8 bases. CDR3 sequence (DNA): TGTGCCAGCAGTCTGGACAGGGCCGTGGGCTACACCTTC. Translating gives CASSLDRAVGYTF.

This clonotype has only one observation. This beta chain slipped into a library made for alpha chains as a stray read, so its size is not meaningful. The chain joins TRBV2 to TRBJ1-2, with D unclear. Trimming left V 3 bases short and J 4 bases short, with 6 bases between. Germline lookup yields CDR1 SNHLY and CDR2 FYNNEI. The CDR3 extends over 12 amino acids. The CDR3, as DNA: TGTGCCAGCAGTGACAGGAGCTATGGCTACACCTTC. Amino acids: CASSDRSYGYTF.

About this clonotype: A library prepared for alpha chains yielded this beta chain as an off-target read; its size is of little meaning. The genes are TRBV12-2 and TRBJ1-6; the tabulated D call, TRBD1, remains unverified against the DNA. TRBV12-2 is labeled a pseudogene. The CDR3 is 17 residues long. CDR3 region: CASRSRTGISYNSPLHF. The DNA of the CDR3 is TGTGCAAGTCGCTCCAGGACAGGGATTTCCTATAATTCACCCCTCCACTTT.

On this clonotype itself: This beta chain represents an off-target read in a library built for alpha chains; its size is of limited meaning. The V gene is TRBV6-5, the J gene TRBJ1-1; no firm D call. V was shortened by 2 bases and J by 4 bases, with 8 bases between the two germline ends. The CDR3 consists of 13 residues. Germline V gene sequence: CDR1 MNHEY, CDR2 SVGAGI. CDR3 sequence (DNA): TGTGCCAGCAGTTACAGGGTGGGCACTGAAGCTTTCTTT. This sequence encodes CASSYRVGTEAFF.

On this clonotype itself: This beta chain was picked up by a library intended for alpha chains and is off target, so its count carries little meaning. J is TRBJ2-2 and V is TRBV14; D gene uncertain. CDR3 length: 13 amino acids. The germline gives CDR1 SGHDN, CDR2 FVKESK. The V end lost 1 base, the J end lost 2 bases, and 2 bases lay between the germline ends. The CDR3 here is CASSQANTGELFF. The CDR3 bases are TGTGCCAGCAGCCAAGCTAACACCGGGGAGCTGTTTTTT.

On this clonotype itself: This beta chain is a stray read from a library made for alpha chains; its abundance is not meaningful. The J gene is TRBJ2-1, the V gene TRBV7-7, with 11 bases identical to TRBD2. The CDR3 covers 15 residues. With V trimmed by 3 bases and J by 2 bases, 0 bases remained unmatched. Germline CDR1 and CDR2: SSHAT and FNYEAQ (reference sequence). The CDR3 region is CASSLTSGAYNEQFF. DNA of the CDR3: TGTGCCAGCAGCTTGACTAGCGGGGCCTACAATGAGCAGTTCTTC.

This clonotype was observed once. A library prepared for alpha chains yielded this beta chain as an off-target read; its size is of little meaning. The rearrangement joins TRBV7-8 to TRBJ2-1; TRBD1 might be the D (6 bases). Trimming pared 1 base from V and 4 bases from J, leaving 14 bases between. Germline V lookup: CDR1 SGHVS, CDR2 FQNEAQ. The CDR3 is 16 residues long. The CDR3 here is CASSLEARTVYNEQFF. CDR3 sequence (DNA): TGTGCCAGCAGCTTAGAGGCCCGGACAGTTTACAATGAGCAGTTCTTC.

This clonotype was detected once. In a library made to pick up alpha chains, this beta chain is a stray read with a size that means little. This chain uses TRBV12-3 or TRBV12-4 with TRBJ1-2; 7 nucleotides align to TRBD1. Losses at the gene ends were 6 bases for V and 4 bases for J; bases not matched to a gene: 5. The CDR3 sequence is 13 residues long. Here the CDR3 reads CASSQGGSYGYTF. The CDR3 region has the DNA TGTGCCAGCAGCCAGGGGGGGAGCTATGGCTACACCTTC.

For this clonotype: The size of this beta chain means little, since it is a stray read in a library made for alpha chains. The chain is built from TRBV12-3 or TRBV12-4 and TRBJ1-1; no firm D call. Between the trimmed V and J ends, which lost 3 bases and 5 bases, there was a span of 13 bases. This CDR3 is 14 amino acids long. CDR3 protein: CASSFGQRRTEAFF. The CDR3 nucleotides are TGTGCCAGCAGTTTCGGGCAGCGGCGGACTGAAGCTTTCTTT.